The clone carrying this TCR beta chain has just one count. Its antigen is not identified. The data stem from a study of graft-versus-host responses after intestinal transplantation. J gave up 4 bases and V 2 bases, and 3 bases lay outside the gene matches. Germline CDR1 and CDR2: SGDLS and YYNGEE. The CDR3 extends over 14 amino acids. TCRdb's copy holds only in-frame clones and misses some; the assay was immunoSEQ multiplex PCR. This sample has about 71,000 clones, with about nine tenths found just once. The chain links TRBV9 to TRBJ1-1, with 9 bases fitting TRBD1. The origin of this receptor is a human donor who received an intestinal transplant. The sequencing used unstimulated CD8+ T cells sorted from spleen or lymph node cells, collected before intestinal transplant. For the CDR3, the DNA is TGTGCCAGCAGCGTTGGGGACAGGGTCACTGAAGCTTTCTTT. This translates into CASSVGDRVTEAFF. Full variable domain (missing parts from reference TRBV9 and TRBJ1-1): DSGVTQTPKHLITATGQRVTLRCSPRSGDLSVYWYQQSLDQGLQFLIQYYNGEERAKGNILERFSAQQFPDLHSELNLSSLELGDSALYFCASSVGDRVTEAFFGQGTRLTVV.